This T cell receptor (beta chain) was identified during a study of T cells in Graves' hyperthyroidism and ophthalmopathy. For the study at large: At the time of initial diagnosis and before any treatment, peripheral blood was collected.

Germline V gene data show CDR1 as SGHRS and CDR2 as YFSETQ. V dropped 2 bases and J dropped 6 bases, with 13 bases sitting between them. There are 14 residues in the CDR3. Details on this clonotype: What it binds is not known.

The study's findings and limits: The model made its ophthalmopathy prediction, and onset followed a median approximately 6 months later. Most thyroid clonotypes expanded above 0.001 were also detected in blood.

From RNA transcripts, TCR beta CDR3 regions were amplified. In the first-round RT-PCR of the TCR CDR3, the HTBI primer set was used. TCRdb reprocessed the multiplex PCR reads via MiXCR and lists one record per CDR3 protein. The sample comprises about 600,000 distinct CDR3 sequences, more than 15% of which are singletons, and around 3.5% rests with the top ten. What was sequenced was blood. The receptor's source is a woman between 35 and 50 years old with Graves' ophthalmopathy. This chain connects TRBV5-1 to TRBJ2-3; D remains unclear. CDR3 in amino acids: CASSFGPPEDTQYF. The CDR3 DNA reads as TGCGCCAGCAGCTTTGGGCCACCTGAGGATACGCAGTATTTT.